This is a list of T cell receptor beta chains from one sample in a study of cytomegalovirus exposure and HLA in healthy donors. Generated by immunoSEQ multiplex PCR, the TCRdb table keeps only in-frame clones and is missing some. The sample includes approximately 170,000 clones, roughly 80% of them seen just once. The sequencing sample was made of PBMCs. The receptor source for this set is a man between 50 and 59 years old in good health and CMV-seropositive. Both conserved end residues are part of each CDR3. The D gene is left open where the match is weak. Expanded clones are given a class, and other clones once, few, many or no size at all.

j_gene,v_gene,abundance,d_gene,CDR3nt,CDR3aa
TRBJ1-4,TRBV19,once,NA,TGTGCCAGTAGGGAAGTCGGAGCACTTAATGAAAAACTGTTTTTT,CASREVGALNEKLFF
TRBJ1-2,TRBV28,NA,NA,TGTGCCAGCAGTTTAGACCCAAGGGGGGGCTATGGTGGCTACACCTTC,CASSLDPRGGYGGYTF
TRBJ2-7,TRBV5-4,once,NA,TGTGCCAGCAGCTTATTGGGCAGGGAATACGAGCAGTACTTC,CASSLLGREYEQYF
TRBJ2-2,TRBV7-3,NA,NA,TGTGCCAGCAGCATCATCACCGGGGAGCTGTTTTTT,CASSIITGELFF
TRBJ2-5,TRBV6-5,NA,TRBD2,TGTGCCAGCACTCTAGCGGGGGGGTATCAAGAGACCCAGTACTTC,CASTLAGGYQETQYF
TRBJ2-1,TRBV18,NA,NA,TGTGCCAGCTCTCCCGACAAGTACAATGAGCAGTTCTTC,CASSPDKYNEQFF
TRBJ1-1,TRBV25-1,NA,NA,TGTGCCAGCAGTGGATTCAGGTACACTGAAGCTTTCTTT,CASSGFRYTEAFF
TRBJ1-4,TRBV18,NA,NA,TGTGCCAGCTCCCCCGGAGCTGCAACTAATGAAAAACTGTTTTTT,CASSPGAATNEKLFF
TRBJ2-7,TRBV5-1,few,NA,TGCGCCAGCAGCTTGGAACCCAGGGCCTACGAGCAGTACTTC,CASSLEPRAYEQYF
TRBJ2-2,TRBV7-3,NA,NA,TGTGCCAGCAGCCCCACAGCAGGTTACCTCGCCGGGGAGCTGTTTTTT,CASSPTAGYLAGELFF
TRBJ2-7,TRBV6-6,few,TRBD2,TGTGCCAGCAGTTACTCCGGGACTAGCTACGAGCAGTACTTC,CASSYSGTSYEQYF
TRBJ2-3,TRBV5-4,NA,NA,TGTGCCAGCAGCTCGTCCGGGACTTCAGATACGCAGTATTTT,CASSSSGTSDTQYF
TRBJ2-3,TRBV27,NA,TRBD2,TGTGCCAGCAGTTCTCCTGATGCTAGCGGGTGGGATACGCAGTATTTT,CASSSPDASGWDTQYF
TRBJ2-3,TRBV28,NA,TRBD2,TGTGCCAGCCGCACTAGCGGGGGGCCCCGCACAGATACGCAGTATTTT,CASRTSGGPRTDTQYF
TRBJ2-2,TRBV5-6,NA,TRBD1,TGTGCCAGCAGCTCGACAGGGGCACCTTACACCGGGGAGCTGTTTTTT,CASSSTGAPYTGELFF
TRBJ1-5,TRBV10-3,NA,NA,TGTGCCATCAAAGGGACACCCAATCAGCCCCAGCATTTT,CAIKGTPNQPQHF
TRBJ1-1,TRBV10-3,NA,NA,TGTGCCATCACCAGGCAGGGCGGGGGGGGAGAAGCTTTCTTT,CAITRQGGGGEAFF
TRBJ2-3,TRBV27,NA,TRBD2,TGTGCCAGCAGTTTATCGCAAGGGCTAGCGGACACAGATACGCAGTATTTT,CASSLSQGLADTDTQYF
TRBJ2-3,TRBV6-5,NA,NA,TGTGCCAGCAGTTACTCCCGAAGCGGGGATACGCAGTATTTT,CASSYSRSGDTQYF
TRBJ2-2,TRBV7-7,NA,NA,TGTGCTAGCAGCCTGACAGGGAACACCGGGGAGCTGTTTTTT,CASSLTGNTGELFF
TRBJ2-3,TRBV4-1,once,NA,TGCGCCAGCAGCCAGGAGGGCGGACTCCCGAGCACAGATACGCAGTATTTT,CASSQEGGLPSTDTQYF
TRBJ1-1,TRBV7-9,NA,TRBD1,TGTGCCAGCAGCTTAAGGGGGGCAGGGGGGAACACTGAAGCTTTCTTT,CASSLRGAGGNTEAFF
TRBJ2-2,TRBV4-1,few,TRBD1,TGCGCCAGCAGCTCGCCAGGGGGCCAGGAGAACACCGGGGAGCTGTTTTTT,CASSSPGGQENTGELFF
TRBJ2-3,TRBV9,NA,TRBD2,TGTGCCAGCAGCGTAGGATCGGGAGGGACAGATACGCAGTATTTT,CASSVGSGGTDTQYF
TRBJ2-3,TRBV9,NA,TRBD1,TGTGCCAGCAGCGGACAGGGGAGCACAGATACGCAGTATTTT,CASSGQGSTDTQYF
TRBJ2-7,TRBV7-8,NA,TRBD1,TGTGCCAGCAGCTCCGGGACAGGGGGTAGAGGGACAAAGACGTACGAGCAGTACTTC,CASSSGTGGRGTKTYEQYF
TRBJ1-2,TRBV5-1,NA,NA,TGCGCCAGCAGCTTGGACAGCTATGGCTACACCTTC,CASSLDSYGYTF
TRBJ2-1,TRBV29-1,NA,TRBD2,TGCAGCGTTGGTGAACCGGGACTAGCGGGCAATGAGCAGTTCTTC,CSVGEPGLAGNEQFF
TRBJ2-7,TRBV5-1,NA,NA,TGCGCCAGCAGCTGGGGGACTTTACTCTCCTACGAGCAGTACTTC,CASSWGTLLSYEQYF
TRBJ1-1,TRBV7-9,NA,NA,TGTGCCAGCAGCCGTCCCGGGACTTTGGACACTGAAGCTTTCTTT,CASSRPGTLDTEAFF
TRBJ1-4,TRBV28,NA,TRBD1,TGTGCCAGCGGGACAGGGAATGAAAAACTGTTTTTT,CASGTGNEKLFF
TRBJ2-1,TRBV9,NA,TRBD2,TGTGCCAGCAGCCCTAGCGGGAGGGCCTTAGACAATGAGCAGTTCTTC,CASSPSGRALDNEQFF